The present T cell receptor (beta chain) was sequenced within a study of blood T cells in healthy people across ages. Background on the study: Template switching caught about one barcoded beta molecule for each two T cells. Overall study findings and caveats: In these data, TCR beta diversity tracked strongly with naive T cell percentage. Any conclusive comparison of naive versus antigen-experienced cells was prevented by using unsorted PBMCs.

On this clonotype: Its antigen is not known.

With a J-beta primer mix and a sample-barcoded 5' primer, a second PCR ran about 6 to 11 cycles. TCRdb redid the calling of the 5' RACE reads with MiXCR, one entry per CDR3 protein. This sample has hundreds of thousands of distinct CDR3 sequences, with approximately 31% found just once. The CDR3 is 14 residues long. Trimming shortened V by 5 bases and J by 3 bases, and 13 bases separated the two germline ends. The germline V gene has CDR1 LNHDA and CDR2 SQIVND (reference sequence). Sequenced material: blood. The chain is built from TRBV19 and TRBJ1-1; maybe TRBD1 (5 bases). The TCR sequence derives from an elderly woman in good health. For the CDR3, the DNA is TGTGCCAGTAGTGTCTTCCGGGGGGACACTGAAGCTTTCTTT. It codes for CASSVFRGDTEAFF.